This passage covers 30 T cell receptor beta chains from one sample sequenced in a study of PD-1 blockade in classical Hodgkin lymphoma. In every patient, relapse followed autologous stem cell transplantation, while exposure to brentuximab vedotin differed. TCRdb's copy holds only in-frame clones and misses some; the assay was immunoSEQ multiplex PCR. Seen here are 10,000 or so clones, approximately 80% observed once, and the top ten hold 25%. The input for sequencing was peripheral blood mononuclear cells (PBMCs), taken at baseline. The receptor set was obtained from a human donor with classical Hodgkin lymphoma.

The chain carries TRBV15 and TRBJ2-5; D unclear. Germline V gives CDR1 LNHNV, CDR2 YYDKDF (reference sequence). The CDR3 has 13 amino acids. Trimming pared 8 bases from V and 0 bases from J, leaving 10 bases between. This CDR3 is CATGKVDQETQYF. CDR3 coding DNA: TGTGCCACCGGGAAAGTGGACCAAGAGACCCAGTACTTC. The whole variable domain, remainder taken from reference TRBV15 and TRBJ2-5, is DAMVIQNPRYQVTQFGKPVTLSCSQTLNHNVMYWYQQKSSQAPKLLFHYYDKDFNNEADTPDNFQSRRPNTSFCFLDIRSPGLGDTAMYLCATGKVDQETQYFGPGTRLLVL.

This sequence joins TRBV27 and TRBJ2-5, with a possible D match to TRBD1 (6 bases). There are 14 residues in the CDR3. V was shortened by 5 bases and J by 5 bases, with 15 bases between the two germline ends. The germline CDR1 and CDR2 sequences are MNHEY and SMNVEV (reference sequence). CDR3 DNA sequence: TGTGCCAGCAGTCCTCAACAGGGTCGGGAGACCCAGTACTTC. It yields the protein CASSPQQGRETQYF.

The V call is TRBV28, the J call TRBJ1-1; 7 bases map to TRBD1. CDR3 size: 13 residues. Per germline, CDR1 MDHEN and CDR2 SYDVKM. With V trimmed by 8 bases and J by 4 bases, 7 bases remained unmatched. The CDR3 loop reads CASPGAGGTEAFF. The CDR3 DNA follows: TGTGCCAGCCCAGGAGCAGGGGGCACTGAAGCTTTCTTT.

The chain links TRBV7-8 to TRBJ1-4; D is undetermined. CDR1 is SGHVS and CDR2 is FQNEAQ in the germline V gene. V was cut by 5 bases and J by 0 bases, with 13 bases left in between. CDR3 size: 16 residues. CDR3 amino acids: CASSPRQYATNEKLFF. In nucleotides, the CDR3 is TGTGCCAGCAGCCCCCGACAATATGCAACTAATGAAAAACTGTTTTTT.

The V call is TRBV19, the J call TRBJ2-2; D ambiguous. Per the germline V gene, CDR1 is LNHDA and CDR2 is SQIVND (reference sequence). V was cut by 1 base and J by 0 bases, with 6 bases left in between. The CDR3 consists of 15 residues. The CDR3: CASSIGQSNTGELFF. CDR3 nucleotide sequence: TGTGCCAGTAGTATAGGGCAGTCGAACACCGGGGAGCTGTTTTTT. Based on the CDR3 plus reference TRBV19 and TRBJ2-2, the full variable domain is DGGITQSPKYLFRKEGQNVTLSCEQNLNHDAMYWYRQDPGQGLRLIYYSQIVNDFQKGDIAEGYSVSREKKESFPLTVTSAQKNPTAFYLCASSIGQSNTGELFFGEGSRLTVL.

Judged by abundance, this clone is large (0.1 to 1%). The CDR3 spells CASRTQGVNTEAFF. Here the CDR3 DNA reads TGTGCCAGTAGGACTCAGGGTGTGAACACTGAAGCTTTCTTT. V is TRBV19 and J is TRBJ1-1, with D tentatively TRBD1 (5 bases). CDR1 LNHDA and CDR2 SQIVND come from the germline V gene (reference sequence). The CDR3 sequence is 14 residues long. Trimming removed 6 bases at V and 0 bases at J, with 11 bases between.

This clone was detected only a few times. This sequence joins TRBV19 and TRBJ1-2; 11 bases map to TRBD1. This CDR3 is built from 15 residues. CDR1 and CDR2 from the germline V gene are LNHDA and SQIVND (reference sequence). With V trimmed by 5 bases and J by 2 bases, 4 bases remained unmatched. The chain's CDR3 is CASSLRTGGNYGYTF. For the CDR3, the DNA is TGTGCCAGTAGTCTCCGGACAGGGGGCAACTATGGCTACACCTTC.

The V and J genes are TRBV6-9 and TRBJ1-3; 9 bases align to TRBD1. CDR3 length equals 12 residues. CDR1 is MNHGY, CDR2 SVAAGI, per germline. V lost 6 bases to trimming and J lost 9 bases; unmatched junction nucleotides: 3. The CDR3 DNA follows: TGTGCCAGCAGCGACAGGGGGTTCACCATATATTTT. It yields the protein CASSDRGFTIYF.

The chain joins TRBV6-5 to TRBJ2-7; D call uncertain. This CDR3 has 13 amino acids. Germline CDR1 is MNHEY and CDR2 is SVGAGI. Trimming cost V 6 bases and J 6 bases, with 15 bases left between them. CDR3 loop: CASSYGIRSEQYF. The DNA of the CDR3 is TGTGCCAGCAGCTACGGAATCCGGTCCGAGCAGTACTTC.

The chain is built from TRBV19 and TRBJ1-5; 8 bases agree with TRBD1. With V trimmed by 8 bases and J by 3 bases, 6 bases remained unmatched. Germline-derived CDR1 and CDR2 are LNHDA and SQIVND (reference sequence). The CDR3 contains 14 residues. CDR3 in amino acids: CASLDRGDNQPQHF. The CDR3 DNA reads TGTGCCAGTCTTGACAGGGGCGACAATCAGCCCCAGCATTTT.

The chain combines TRBV6-1 with TRBJ1-1; TRBD1 matches at 7 bases. The V gene end was trimmed by 6 bases and the J gene end by 1 base; junction bases not matched to a gene: 5. The germline V gene has CDR1 MNHNS and CDR2 SASEGT. CDR3 length: 14 residues. This CDR3 is CASRIYRGNTEAFF. As DNA, the CDR3 is TGTGCCAGCAGAATATACAGGGGGAACACTGAAGCTTTCTTT.

This clone was found a few times. This chain links TRBV4-2 with TRBJ1-1; D gene ambiguous. The V gene's germline CDR1 is LGHNA and CDR2 YNFKEQ. Deletions cut 1 base from V and 0 bases from J, with 12 bases between. The CDR3 is 16 amino acids. The CDR3 sequence is CASSQVSTTLNTEAFF. The CDR3 DNA reads as TGTGCCAGCAGCCAAGTGTCCACAACATTGAACACTGAAGCTTTCTTT.

The gene calls are TRBV10-1 and TRBJ2-1; no reliable D call. Germline V gene lookup returns CDR1 WNHNN and CDR2 SYGVQD (reference sequence). V shed 3 bases and J shed 2 bases, with 14 bases lying between them. This CDR3 contains 16 residues. The CDR3: CASSEPSLGTYNEQFF. The CDR3, as DNA: TGCGCCAGCAGTGAACCAAGTCTGGGGACCTACAATGAGCAGTTCTTC.

V usage is TRBV5-4 and J usage is TRBJ2-7, with D possibly TRBD1 on 6 matching bases. The V gene lost 3 bases and the J gene lost 3 bases, with 7 bases spanning the gap. There are 12 residues in the CDR3. The germline CDR1 and CDR2 sequences are SGHNT and YYREEE (reference sequence). The CDR3 region is CASSSQGYEQYF. The DNA for the CDR3 is TGTGCCAGCAGCTCACAGGGCTACGAGCAGTACTTC.

The chain recombines TRBV10-3 with TRBJ2-1; TRBD2 agrees at 7 bases. Trimming cost V 8 bases and J 2 bases; bases outside gene matches: 3. From germline, CDR1 is ENHRY and CDR2 SYGVKD. CDR3 size: 13 residues. The DNA of the CDR3 is TGTGCCATCGGACTAGACACCTACAATGAGCAGTTCTTC. This translates into CAIGLDTYNEQFF.

The chain is built from TRBV10-3 and TRBJ2-1; tentative D call: TRBD2 (6 bases). Deletions cut 10 bases from V and 3 bases from J, with 16 bases between. This CDR3 spans 14 amino acids. Germline V CDR1 and CDR2: ENHRY, SYGVKD. The CDR3 DNA reads TGTGCCACTGGCCTAACGGGACTCTACAATGAGCAGTTCTTC. Translated, it gives CATGLTGLYNEQFF.

This rearrangement joins TRBV27 to TRBJ2-1, with 7 bases identical to TRBD2. This CDR3 has 13 residues. The V gene end was trimmed by 2 bases and the J gene end by 8 bases; junction bases not matched to a gene: 3. The germline V gene encodes CDR1 MNHEY and CDR2 SMNVEV (reference sequence). CDR3 sequence: CASSLSGTHEQFF. DNA of the CDR3: TGTGCCAGCAGTTTAAGCGGGACCCATGAGCAGTTCTTC.

The chain uses TRBV27 and TRBJ2-6; D unresolved. CDR3 length equals 15 residues. Trimming shortened V by 6 bases and J by 0 bases, and 9 bases separated the two germline ends. Germline V gene sequence: CDR1 MNHEY, CDR2 SMNVEV (reference sequence). Here the CDR3 DNA reads TGTGCCAGCAGCCGCTTTAGCTCTGGGGCCAACGTCCTGACTTTC. This sequence encodes CASSRFSSGANVLTF.

The chain uses TRBV5-1 and TRBJ1-1, with a possible D match to TRBD1 (6 bases). CDR1 is SGHRS and CDR2 is YFSETQ in the germline V gene. CDR3 length: 13 residues. Trimming removed 4 bases from V and 4 bases from J, with 11 bases in between. The CDR3 sequence is CASSIRQATEAFF. For the CDR3, the DNA is TGCGCCAGCAGCATTCGACAGGCCACTGAAGCTTTCTTT.

This chain links TRBV9 with TRBJ2-1, with 12 nucleotides matching TRBD2. This CDR3 is built from 15 residues. Germline-derived CDR1 and CDR2 are SGDLS and YYNGEE. Losses at the gene ends were 5 bases for V and 8 bases for J; bases not matched to a gene: 8. Here the CDR3 DNA reads TGTGCCAGCAGTCTAGCGGGAGGGCCGTTTTATGAGCAGTTCTTC. Translated: CASSLAGGPFYEQFF.

V and J are TRBV4-1 and TRBJ2-3; 13 bases are a match to TRBD2. Germline values: CDR1 MGHRA, CDR2 YSYEKL. This CDR3 spans 16 amino acids. V dropped 5 bases and J dropped 3; count of bases not matched to a gene: 5. The CDR3 reads CASSNRLAGGTDTQYF. The DNA for the CDR3 is TGCGCCAGCAGCAATCGACTAGCGGGAGGAACAGATACGCAGTATTTT.

This clone was picked up a small number of times. The chain combines TRBV9 with TRBJ1-2; 7 nucleotides line up with TRBD1. This CDR3 has 15 amino acids. Looked up from germline, CDR1 is SGDLS and CDR2 is YYNGEE. With V trimmed by 2 bases and J by 4 bases, 8 bases remained unmatched. The CDR3 loop reads CASSVSQGGGYGYTF. CDR3 coding DNA: TGTGCCAGCAGCGTCTCCCAAGGGGGCGGCTATGGCTACACCTTC.

This chain links TRBV10-3 with TRBJ2-4, with D possibly being TRBD2 (6 bases). CDR3 length: 13 residues. Germline V gene data show CDR1 as ENHRY and CDR2 as SYGVKD. The ends were cut back, 0 bases at V and 9 bases at J, with 9 bases in the middle. The CDR3 coding sequence is TGTGCCATCAGTGAGTCTCAGCGGGTCATTCAGTACTTC. This encodes CAISESQRVIQYF.

The V gene is TRBV29-1, the J gene TRBJ2-1; D is uncertain. V lost 1 base and J 10 bases, leaving 8 bases between the germline ends. Germline V gene lookup returns CDR1 SQVTM and CDR2 ANQGSEA. CDR3 length: 11 residues. This CDR3 reads CSVEGDREQFF. CDR3 in DNA: TGCAGCGTTGAAGGGGATCGGGAGCAGTTCTTC.

The V call is TRBV10-3, the J call TRBJ1-1, with a tentative D call TRBD1 (5 bases). The length of the CDR3 is 13 residues. CDR1 is ENHRY and CDR2 is SYGVKD in the germline V gene. Trimming shortened V by 4 bases and J by 1 base, and 7 bases separated the two germline ends. CDR3 residues: CAISVGQNTEAFF. CDR3 coding DNA: TGTGCCATCAGTGTGGGGCAGAACACTGAAGCTTTCTTT.

This clone was seen only a few times. The gene calls are TRBV19 and TRBJ1-3, with D possibly TRBD1 on 5 matching bases. With 7 bases removed from V and 4 bases from J, the gap between germline ends came to 14 bases. This CDR3 has 14 amino acids. CDR1 LNHDA and CDR2 SQIVND come from the germline V gene (reference sequence). In nucleotides, the CDR3 is TGTGCCAGTACTCCCCAGGGTCCAGGAAACACCATATATTTT. It encodes CASTPQGPGNTIYF.

Points on this clone: Its ends do not fully match the called genes, so a read error is possible. This sequence joins TRBV11-2 and TRBJ2-6; perhaps TRBD1 as D (6 bases). Germline loops: CDR1 SGHAT, CDR2 FQNNGV. This CDR3 contains 18 residues. The CDR3 nucleotides are TGTGCCAGCAGCTTAGGGAGGACAGTATTATCTGGGGCCAACGTCCTGGCTTTC. Protein product: CASSLGRTVLSGANVLAF.

This clone has a single count. The chain links TRBV2 to TRBJ2-2; possibly TRBD1 for D (6 bases). The CDR3 is made up of 15 amino acids. V lost 7 bases, J lost 3 bases, and 15 bases lay in between. Germline V gives CDR1 SNHLY, CDR2 FYNNEI. CDR3 DNA sequence: TGTGCCAGCAACCGACTGGGGGCAGACACCGGGGAGCTGTTTTTT. It is translated as CASNRLGADTGELFF. Variable domain in full (rest from reference TRBV2 and TRBJ2-2): EPEVTQTPSHQVTQMGQEVILRCVPISNHLYFYWYRQILGQKVEFLVSFYNNEISEKSEIFDDQFSVERPDGSNFTLKIRSTKLEDSAMYFCASNRLGADTGELFFGEGSRLTVL.

The table lists this clone with a count of one. V and J are TRBV12-5 and TRBJ2-1, with a possible D match to TRBD2 (6 bases). Between the trimmed V and J ends, which lost 0 bases and 7 bases, there was a span of 19 bases. The CDR3 spans 17 residues. Germline CDR1 is LGHNT and CDR2 is FRNRAP. The CDR3 sequence: CASGLVPAPSEDNEQFF. The CDR3 DNA sequence: TGTGCTAGTGGTTTGGTACCTGCCCCTAGCGAAGATAATGAGCAGTTCTTC.

This rearrangement joins TRBV6-1 to TRBJ2-5; no clear D. Germline CDR1 reads MNHNS; CDR2 reads SASEGT. V lost 1 base and J lost 0, with 6 bases in between. CDR3 size: 14 residues. The CDR3 region is CASSEGSYQETQYF. CDR3 coding DNA: TGTGCCAGCAGTGAAGGGTCCTACCAAGAGACCCAGTACTTC.